The clone carrying this T cell receptor beta chain was seen more than once but under ten times. The sample originates from a study of identical twins. In TCRdb, the 5' RACE reads were re-called with MiXCR into one record per CDR3 protein. The sample contains hundreds of thousands of distinct CDR3 sequences, approximately 24% of which appear only once. CDR1 is WNHNN and CDR2 is SYGVQD in the germline V gene (reference sequence). This CDR3 has 13 residues. Trimming removed 6 bases from V and 1 base from J, with 9 bases in between. These records were also assigned to another study, of T cells expressing NK-cell markers. That publication notes: Sorted T-cell subsets CD3+CD56+NKG2C+, CD3+CD56+NKG2C- and CD3+CD56-NKG2C+ were TCR beta-sequenced.

Sequenced material: CD4+ T cells sorted from blood. The receptor was isolated from a woman younger than 30 in good health. The gene calls are TRBV10-1 and TRBJ1-1; D is unclear. In nucleotides, the CDR3 is TGCGCCAGCAGGGACGCCTGGAACACTGAAGCTTTCTTT. This codes for CASRDAWNTEAFF.